Listed below are T cell receptor beta chains from one sample, sequenced in a study of shared clonotypes between healthy human individuals. Method: immunoSEQ multiplex PCR; TCRdb's copy keeps in-frame clones and lacks some. In the table there are some 1.5 million clones, approximately 98% of which are singletons. The specimen was naive CD4+ T cells sorted from blood. The receptors derive from a man aged 25-45 years in good health. The CDR3 runs from the conserved cysteine through the conserved F or W. Each record gives: clone size, J gene, D gene, V gene, CDR3 DNA, CDR3 protein. D genes are given only for firm matches. Size is stated for part of the rows, as once, few or many counts, or as a class when the clone is expanded.

>.|TRBJ2-1|.|TRBV7-9
TGTGCCAGCAGCTTAGATAAAAGGCGGAGCTCCTACAATGAGCAGTTCTTC
CASSLDKRRSSYNEQFF
>.|TRBJ2-1|.|TRBV5-4
TGTGCCAGCAGCTTGGCGGGCAGCTACAATGAGCAGTTCTTC
CASSLAGSYNEQFF
>.|TRBJ2-5|.|TRBV2
TGTGCCAGCAGTTCGGACGTAGAGACCCAGTACTTC
CASSSDVETQYF
>.|TRBJ2-7|TRBD2|TRBV27
TGTGCCAGCCGAAAAGTAGGACTAGCGGGTGGTGGGTCCTACGAGCAGTACTTC
CASRKVGLAGGGSYEQYF
>.|TRBJ2-7|.|TRBV5-4
TGTGCCAGCAGCTTGGAGAGAATACGAGGGGATCCTAGGACCTACGAGCAGTACTTC
CASSLERIRGDPRTYEQYF
>.|TRBJ2-7|.|TRBV7-2
TGTGCCAGCGGACAGACAGGACACTACGAGCAGTACTTC
CASGQTGHYEQYF
>.|TRBJ2-7|TRBD1|TRBV7-9
TGTGCCAGCAGCTTAGCCGGGACAGGGGGCTTCTACGAGCAGTACTTC
CASSLAGTGGFYEQYF
>.|TRBJ2-5|.|TRBV7-9
TGTGCCAGCAGCTTAGGAAGGACGGATCAAGAGACCCAGTACTTC
CASSLGRTDQETQYF
>.|TRBJ2-7|.|TRBV4-3
TGCGCCAGCAGCCACAAGACAGGACATACCTACGAGCAGTACTTC
CASSHKTGHTYEQYF
>once|TRBJ2-7|.|TRBV6-1
TGTGCCAGCAGTGAAAGGGTCATCTACGAGCAGTACTTC
CASSERVIYEQYF
>.|TRBJ2-2|.|TRBV9
TGTGCCAGCAGCGTAGTCTCCACCGGGGAGCTGTTTTTT
CASSVVSTGELFF
>.|TRBJ2-7|.|TRBV28
TGTGCCAGCAGTCGCACAGGGAAGGACGAGCAGTACTTC
CASSRTGKDEQYF
>.|TRBJ1-1|.|TRBV5-4
TGTGCCAGCAGCTTGGGGACGGCTAACATGAACACTGAAGCTTTCTTT
CASSLGTANMNTEAFF
>.|TRBJ1-2|.|TRBV5-4
TGTGCCAGCAGCTTGAAACAGCCAACATCTTATGGCTACACCTTC
CASSLKQPTSYGYTF
>.|TRBJ1-1|TRBD1|TRBV28
TGTGCCAGCATTGTTTTTGGACAGGGGACTGAAGCTTTCTTT
CASIVFGQGTEAFF
>.|TRBJ1-1|.|TRBV12-5
TGTGCTAGTGGTTTAGGACAGAATTACGACACTGAAGCTTTCTTT
CASGLGQNYDTEAFF
>once|TRBJ2-4|TRBD1|TRBV2
TGTGCCAGCTACGGGACAGGGCTACGTTTGTCCAAAAACATTCAGTACTTC
CASYGTGLRLSKNIQYF
>.|TRBJ2-3|.|TRBV5-4
TGTGCCAGCAGCTTTAAGGGAGTCGATACGCAGTATTTT
CASSFKGVDTQYF
>.|TRBJ2-3|TRBD2|TRBV4-1
TGCGCCAGCAGCCTGGCTAGCGGGAGAACAGATACGCAGTATTTT
CASSLASGRTDTQYF
>.|TRBJ2-7|.|TRBV5-1
TGCGCCAGCAGCTCTGCGGGGCAATACGAGCAGTACTTC
CASSSAGQYEQYF
>.|TRBJ2-7|.|TRBV27
TGTGCCAGCCGGGACACGTTGTTTCACGAGCAGTACTTC
CASRDTLFHEQYF
>once|TRBJ2-1|.|TRBV27
TGTGCCAGCAGTCCCATGGTGGCCTACAATGAGCAGTTCTTC
CASSPMVAYNEQFF
>.|TRBJ2-1|.|TRBV5-1
TGCGCCAGCAGCCCGCTAGGTAACGCCCCCTACAATGAGCAGTTCTTC
CASSPLGNAPYNEQFF
>.|TRBJ2-2|.|TRBV28
TGTGCCAGCAGTTTAGTCCCGGCTGGCACCGGGGAGCTGTTTTTT
CASSLVPAGTGELFF
>.|TRBJ2-4|.|TRBV4-1
TGCGCCAGCAGCCGGGTTAGGGGGGCGCTAGCCAAAAACATTCAGTACTTC
CASSRVRGALAKNIQYF
>.|TRBJ2-1|TRBD1|TRBV5-5
TGTGCCAGCAGCCCGCGACAGGGGCGGGCCTACAATGAGCAGTTCTTC
CASSPRQGRAYNEQFF
>.|TRBJ2-1|TRBD1|TRBV25-1
TGTGCCAGCAGCTCTAGTCCGGGACAGGGGTTTGACAATGAGCAGTTCTTC
CASSSSPGQGFDNEQFF
>.|TRBJ2-5|TRBD2|TRBV19
TGTGCCAGTAGTACGACTAGCGGAAAAGAGACCCAGTACTTC
CASSTTSGKETQYF
>.|TRBJ1-1|.|TRBV14
TGTGCCAGCAGCCGCCAACGACAGCTTACGAACACTGAAGCTTTCTTT
CASSRQRQLTNTEAFF
>.|TRBJ2-1|.|TRBV5-1
TGCGCCAGCAGCTACCGGGACTCCCCAGGCAATGAGCAGTTCTTC
CASSYRDSPGNEQFF
>.|TRBJ1-2|.|TRBV11-2
TGTGCCAGCAGCTCCGGGACATTGACAAACTATGGCTACACCTTC
CASSSGTLTNYGYTF
>.|TRBJ1-1|.|TRBV27
TGTGCCAGCAGTTTATTCATCTCTCCGGGGGGGAACACTGAAGCTTTCTTT
CASSLFISPGGNTEAFF
>.|TRBJ2-5|.|TRBV9
TGTGCCAGCAGCGAGGGGGGGTTAGGTAGCCAAGAGACCCAGTACTTC
CASSEGGLGSQETQYF
>.|TRBJ2-2|TRBD2|TRBV5-1
TGCGCCAGCAGCTTGGGACTAGCGGGATTGAACACCGGGGAGCTGTTTTTT
CASSLGLAGLNTGELFF
>.|TRBJ2-1|TRBD2|TRBV7-6
TGTGCCAGCAGCCGATGGCAGCGGGAGTTTAGCGATGAGCAGTTCTTC
CASSRWQREFSDEQFF
>.|TRBJ1-2|.|TRBV25-1
TGTGCCAGCAGTGATTTCAGACAGCCCTATGGCTACACCTTC
CASSDFRQPYGYTF
>.|TRBJ2-1|TRBD2|TRBV7-9
TGTGCCAGCACCCGCCCACTAGCGTATAGCTCCTACAATGAGCAGTTCTTC
CASTRPLAYSSYNEQFF
>.|TRBJ1-2|.|TRBV5-4
TGTGCCAGCAGGAACCTGGCCTCTGGCTACACCTTC
CASRNLASGYTF
>.|TRBJ2-7|.|TRBV11-2
TGTGCCAGCAGCCACCCGACAGGCTCCTACGAGCAGTACTTC
CASSHPTGSYEQYF
>.|TRBJ1-5|.|TRBV18
TGTGCCAGCTCACTTAAAGGGGGTTATGGTTACAATCAGCCCCAGCATTTT
CASSLKGGYGYNQPQHF
>.|TRBJ2-3|TRBD1|TRBV7-9
TGTGCCAGCAGCCAGGGACAGGGGACAGATACGCAGTATTTT
CASSQGQGTDTQYF
>.|TRBJ2-5|.|TRBV7-2
TGTGCCAGCAGCTTAGGGCTAGCCCGGGAGACCCAGTACTTC
CASSLGLARETQYF
>.|TRBJ1-5|TRBD1|TRBV28
TGTGCCAGCATCTCACCTCGGGACAGGGTCAAGGTCAGCAATCAGCCCCAGCATTTT
CASISPRDRVKVSNQPQHF
>.|TRBJ1-5|.|TRBV5-5
TGTGCCTCCGGACAGAGGCATAGCAATCAGCCCCAGCATTTT
CASGQRHSNQPQHF
>.|TRBJ2-1|TRBD2|TRBV9
TGTGCCAGCAGCGTAGTGGGAGCGGGAGGGCCCCACAATGAGCAGTTCTTC
CASSVVGAGGPHNEQFF
>.|TRBJ2-1|.|TRBV27
TGTGCCAGCAGTTTAAGGTGGACACATTATGAGCAGTTCTTC
CASSLRWTHYEQFF
>.|TRBJ1-2|TRBD1|TRBV2
TGTGCCAGCAGTGAAGGACAGGGCCATGGCTACACCTTC
CASSEGQGHGYTF
>.|TRBJ2-2|.|TRBV11-2
TGTGCCAGCAGCTTGCACAAGGAAACGAACACCGGGGAGCTGTTTTTT
CASSLHKETNTGELFF
>.|TRBJ2-7|.|TRBV18
TGTGCCAGCTCACCAGCCAGGAGGACCTACGAGCAGTACTTC
CASSPARRTYEQYF